This is a list of T cell receptor beta chains from one sample in a study of CD8+ T cells in alopecia areata. The method was immunoSEQ multiplex PCR; TCRdb's version includes in-frame clones alone and lacks a portion of them. The sample includes 140,000 to 150,000 clones, about 47% seen only once; the top ten take 0.8% to 1%. Sequenced here: CD4+ T cells sorted from blood, sampled at week 0. The source of these receptors is a human donor with alopecia areata. CDR3s leave out the opening cysteine and the closing phenylalanine or tryptophan. A D gene is named only where the DNA matches it firmly. Clone size is shown for a subset of rows, as once, few, many or a class of expanded clone.

j_call,clone_size,v_call,d_call,cdr3_aa
TRBJ2-1,.,TRBV19,.,ASSSLPGQSEQF
TRBJ2-4,.,TRBV29-1,.,SVESRGSKNIQY
TRBJ2-7,.,TRBV5-6,.,ASSPRPGSYEQY
TRBJ2-3,.,TRBV30,.,AWSPRRDTQY
TRBJ2-5,.,TRBV30,.,AWTRGRTQY
TRBJ2-5,.,TRBV7-2,.,ASSFTGLQGTQY
TRBJ2-5,few,TRBV5-1,.,ASSTGRLLYQETQY
TRBJ2-5,few,TRBV30,.,AWSATGLSGTQY
TRBJ2-5,.,TRBV30,TRBD2,AWTLLAGAWETQY
TRBJ2-1,once,TRBV30,.,AWSGGRVSEQF
TRBJ2-3,.,TRBV29-1,.,SVEGSGTDTQY
TRBJ2-1,.,TRBV19,.,ASSSTPVPYNEQF
TRBJ2-5,.,TRBV5-1,.,ASDKGGGRETQY
TRBJ2-1,few,TRBV4-2,TRBD2,ASSQEWQAGWGEQF
TRBJ2-7,few,TRBV7-6,.,ASSLGALGNSYEQY
TRBJ2-2,.,TRBV29-1,.,SVKDSSHTGELF
TRBJ2-7,.,TRBV27,.,ASSQKPPRQVYSYEQY
TRBJ1-1,few,TRBV6-5,.,ASSLQGGEAF
TRBJ2-4,.,TRBV6-5,.,ASSYSGNIQY
TRBJ2-7,few,TRBV28,TRBD2,ASSLASGRAVYEQY
TRBJ1-1,few,TRBV6-5,TRBD1,ASSYLTGKGTEAF
TRBJ1-5,few,TRBV7-8,TRBD1,ASSTGQGSNQPQH
TRBJ2-1,few,TRBV29-1,TRBD2,SVVRGSSYNEQF
TRBJ1-2,few,TRBV29-1,.,SVEWGDGYT
TRBJ1-1,.,TRBV27,.,ASRPRRDTEAF
TRBJ2-1,few,TRBV28,TRBD1,ASSGTGSSYNEQF
TRBJ2-7,.,TRBV5-6,.,ASSLGGTDYEQY
TRBJ2-2,few,TRBV19,.,ASSIVQGGTGELF
TRBJ2-3,few,TRBV29-1,TRBD2,SGELAGVVDTQY
TRBJ2-5,few,TRBV18,.,ASSPRQLETQY
TRBJ2-1,few,TRBV6-5,.,ASSYDKNEQF
TRBJ2-1,.,TRBV25-1,.,ASSEFSSASSYNEQF
TRBJ1-4,.,TRBV30,.,AWGTGENEKLF
TRBJ2-3,.,TRBV7-2,TRBD2,ASSIGTRISTDTQY
TRBJ2-3,.,TRBV11-3,.,ASSSREDTQY
TRBJ2-7,.,TRBV29-1,TRBD2,SVEGTRTHEQY
TRBJ2-2,few,TRBV28,.,ASRRGLASRELF
TRBJ2-2,.,TRBV28,TRBD2,ASSPSTSGGVTGELF
TRBJ2-7,.,TRBV29-1,TRBD2,SDSLSSIWTSGIRGEQY
TRBJ2-5,few,TRBV29-1,.,SVDIGETQY
TRBJ2-2,.,TRBV29-1,.,SVPTQITTGELF
TRBJ1-2,few,TRBV6-6,.,ASSEWRVAYGYT
TRBJ2-1,.,TRBV7-7,TRBD2,ASSLGLANEQF
TRBJ2-3,.,TRBV28,TRBD2,ASSPGIAGGPGTDTQY
TRBJ2-3,.,TRBV30,.,AWSVGRDTDTQY
TRBJ1-2,.,TRBV2,.,ASSADDPRYGYT
TRBJ2-7,.,TRBV18,.,ASSPRSSVSYEQY
TRBJ2-3,.,TRBV30,.,AWSGTVADTQY